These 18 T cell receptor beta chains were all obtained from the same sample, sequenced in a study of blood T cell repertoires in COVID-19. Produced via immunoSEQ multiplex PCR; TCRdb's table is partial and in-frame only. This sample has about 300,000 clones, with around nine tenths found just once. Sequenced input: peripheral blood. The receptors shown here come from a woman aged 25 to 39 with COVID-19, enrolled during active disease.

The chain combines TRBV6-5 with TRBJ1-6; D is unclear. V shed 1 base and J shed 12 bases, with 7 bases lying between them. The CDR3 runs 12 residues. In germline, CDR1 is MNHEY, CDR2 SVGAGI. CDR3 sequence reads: CASSYFSGPLHF. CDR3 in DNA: TGTGCCAGCAGTTACTTCTCCGGACCCCTCCACTTT.

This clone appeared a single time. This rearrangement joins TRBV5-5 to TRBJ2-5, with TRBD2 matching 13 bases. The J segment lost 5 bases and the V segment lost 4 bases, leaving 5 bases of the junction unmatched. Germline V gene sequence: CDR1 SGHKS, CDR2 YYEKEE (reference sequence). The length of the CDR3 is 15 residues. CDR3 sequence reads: CASSLRTSGGETQYF. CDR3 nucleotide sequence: TGTGCCAGCAGCCTCCGGACTAGCGGGGGTGAGACCCAGTACTTC.

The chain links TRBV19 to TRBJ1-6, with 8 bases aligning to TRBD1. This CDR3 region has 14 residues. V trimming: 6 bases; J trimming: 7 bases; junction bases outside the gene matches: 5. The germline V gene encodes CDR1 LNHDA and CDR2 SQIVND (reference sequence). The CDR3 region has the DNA TGTGCCAGTAGATTGACAGGGGAAAATTCACCCCTCCACTTT. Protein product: CASRLTGENSPLHF.

CDR3 residues: CASRGPGAGELFF. DNA for the CDR3: TGTGCCAGCAGAGGCCCAGGGGCCGGGGAGCTGTTTTTT. The chain joins TRBV6-6 to TRBJ2-2; D is perhaps TRBD1 (6 bases). The CDR3 is made up of 13 amino acids. Germline CDR1 reads MNHNY; CDR2 reads SVGAGI (reference sequence). The ends were cut back, 6 bases at V and 6 bases at J, with 11 bases in the middle.

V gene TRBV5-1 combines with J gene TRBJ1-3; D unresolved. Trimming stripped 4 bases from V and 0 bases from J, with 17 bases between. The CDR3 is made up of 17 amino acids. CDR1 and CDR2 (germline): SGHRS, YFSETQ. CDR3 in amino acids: CASSPSLGSSSGNTIYF. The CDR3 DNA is TGCGCCAGCAGCCCTAGCTTGGGATCGAGCTCTGGAAACACCATATATTTT.

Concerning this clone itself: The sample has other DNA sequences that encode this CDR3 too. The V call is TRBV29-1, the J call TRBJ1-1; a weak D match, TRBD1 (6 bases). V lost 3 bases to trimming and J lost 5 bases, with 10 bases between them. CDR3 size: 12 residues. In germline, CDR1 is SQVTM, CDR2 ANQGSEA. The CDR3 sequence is CSVEGAGTEAFF. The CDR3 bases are TGCAGCGTTGAGGGGGCTGGGACTGAAGCTTTCTTT.

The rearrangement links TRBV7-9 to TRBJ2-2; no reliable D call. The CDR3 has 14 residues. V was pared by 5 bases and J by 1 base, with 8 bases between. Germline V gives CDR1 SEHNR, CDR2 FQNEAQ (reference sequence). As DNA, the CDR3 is TGTGCCAGCAGCCCACACAAGAACACCGGGGAGCTGTTTTTT. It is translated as CASSPHKNTGELFF.

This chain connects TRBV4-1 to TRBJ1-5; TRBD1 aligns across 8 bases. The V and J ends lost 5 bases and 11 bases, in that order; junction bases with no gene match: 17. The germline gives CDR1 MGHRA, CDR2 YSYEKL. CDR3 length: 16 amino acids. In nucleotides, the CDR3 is TGCGCCAGCAGCGAGCGGGCCGGGACAGGAAGTTCGGCCCAGCATTTT. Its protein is CASSERAGTGSSAQHF.

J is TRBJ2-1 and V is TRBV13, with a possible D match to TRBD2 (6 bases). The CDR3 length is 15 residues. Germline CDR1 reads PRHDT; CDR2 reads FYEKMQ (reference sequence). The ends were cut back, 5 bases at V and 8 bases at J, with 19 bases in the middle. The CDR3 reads CASSIPGTYSDEQFF. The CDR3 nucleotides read TGTGCCAGCAGCATCCCCGGGACTTACAGCGATGAGCAGTTCTTC.

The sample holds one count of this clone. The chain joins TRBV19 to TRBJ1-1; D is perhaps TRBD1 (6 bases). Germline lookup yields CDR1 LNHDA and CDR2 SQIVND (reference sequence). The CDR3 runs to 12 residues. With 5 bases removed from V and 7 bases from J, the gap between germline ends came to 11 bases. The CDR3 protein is CASSPGGREAFF. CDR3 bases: TGTGCCAGTAGTCCGGGGGGGCGTGAAGCTTTCTTT.

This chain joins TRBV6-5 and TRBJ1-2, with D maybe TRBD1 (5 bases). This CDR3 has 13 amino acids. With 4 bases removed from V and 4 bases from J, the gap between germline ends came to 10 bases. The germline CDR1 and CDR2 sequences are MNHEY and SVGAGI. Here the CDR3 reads CASSLGPGYGYTF. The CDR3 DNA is TGTGCCAGCAGTTTGGGGCCGGGCTATGGCTACACCTTC.

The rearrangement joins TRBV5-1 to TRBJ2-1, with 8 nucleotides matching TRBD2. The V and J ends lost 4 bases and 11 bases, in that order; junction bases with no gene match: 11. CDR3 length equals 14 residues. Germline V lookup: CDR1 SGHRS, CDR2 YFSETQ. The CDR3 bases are TGCGCCAGCAGCGAACCTCTTAGCGGGGTGAAGCAGTTCTTC. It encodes CASSEPLSGVKQFF.

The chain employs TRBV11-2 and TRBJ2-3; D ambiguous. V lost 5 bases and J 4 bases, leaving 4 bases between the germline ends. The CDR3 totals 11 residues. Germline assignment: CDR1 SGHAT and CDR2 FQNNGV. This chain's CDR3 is CASSLADTQYF. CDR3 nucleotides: TGTGCCAGCAGCCTTGCAGATACGCAGTATTTT.

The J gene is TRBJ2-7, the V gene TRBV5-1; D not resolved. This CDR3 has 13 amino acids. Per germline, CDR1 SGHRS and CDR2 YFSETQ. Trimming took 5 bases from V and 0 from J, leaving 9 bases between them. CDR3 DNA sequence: TGCGCCAGCAGGGTAGACATCTCCTACGAGCAGTACTTC. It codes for CASRVDISYEQYF. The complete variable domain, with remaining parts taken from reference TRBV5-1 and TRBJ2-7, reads KAGVTQTPRYLIKTRGQQVTLSCSPISGHRSVSWYQQTPGQGLQFLFEYFSETQRNKGNFPGRFSGRQFSNSRSEMNVSTLELGDSALYLCASRVDISYEQYFGPGTRLTVT.

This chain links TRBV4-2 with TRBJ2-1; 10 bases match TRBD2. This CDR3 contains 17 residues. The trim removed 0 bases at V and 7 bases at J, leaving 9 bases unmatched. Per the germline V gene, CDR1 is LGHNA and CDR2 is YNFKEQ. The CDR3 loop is CASSQEGLAGVANEQFF. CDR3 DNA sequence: TGTGCCAGCAGCCAAGAAGGTCTAGCGGGGGTAGCGAATGAGCAGTTCTTC.

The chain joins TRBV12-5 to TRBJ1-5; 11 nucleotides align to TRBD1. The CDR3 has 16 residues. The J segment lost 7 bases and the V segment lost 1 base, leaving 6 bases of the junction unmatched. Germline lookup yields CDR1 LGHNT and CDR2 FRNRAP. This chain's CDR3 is CASGLEGDRGTQPQHF. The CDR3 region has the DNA TGTGCTAGTGGTTTGGAAGGGGACAGGGGGACGCAGCCCCAGCATTTT.

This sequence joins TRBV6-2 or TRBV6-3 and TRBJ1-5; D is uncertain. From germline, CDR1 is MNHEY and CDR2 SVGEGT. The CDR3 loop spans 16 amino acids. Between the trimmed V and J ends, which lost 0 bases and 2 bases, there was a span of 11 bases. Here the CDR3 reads CASSYSPGSGNQPQHF. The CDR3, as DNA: TGTGCCAGCAGTTACTCGCCCGGGAGTGGCAATCAGCCCCAGCATTTT.

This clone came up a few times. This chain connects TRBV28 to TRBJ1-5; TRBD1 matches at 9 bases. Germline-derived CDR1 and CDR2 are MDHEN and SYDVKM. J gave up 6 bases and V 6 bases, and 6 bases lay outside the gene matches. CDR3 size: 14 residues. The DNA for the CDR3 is TGTGCCAGCAGCAGGGACAGGGTGGGTCAGCCCCAGCATTTT. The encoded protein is CASSRDRVGQPQHF.